A single sample is the source of the 13 T cell receptor beta chains below, sequenced in a study of T cells expressing NK-cell markers. TCRdb reworked the 5' RACE reads into one entry per CDR3 protein, no DNA. The sample yields over 250,000 distinct CDR3 sequences, of which the top ten take up 4% to 5%. The material sequenced was blood T cells: a sorted CD56 or NKG2C T cell subset, CD4+ or CD8+ T cells, or bulk PBMC T cells (not recorded which). The receptors were sampled from a woman between 18 and 70 years old in good health.

The gene calls are TRBV7-6 and TRBJ2-3. In germline, CDR1 is SGHVS, CDR2 FNYEAQ. This CDR3 has 15 residues. CDR3 region: CASSLNAGWADTQYF.

V and J are TRBV5-4 and TRBJ1-2; absent DNA, TCRdb's TRBD1 call cannot be checked. CDR1 and CDR2 from the germline V gene are SGHNT and YYREEE (reference sequence). This CDR3 comprises 14 residues. CDR3 in amino acids: CASSLVQRGDGYTF.

The rearrangement uses TRBV12-3 or TRBV12-4 and TRBJ1-1; the D call of TRBD1 rests on TCRdb alone, since no DNA is present to check it. This CDR3 region has 14 residues. The CDR3 here is CASIPDRIGTEAFF.

The chain links TRBV15 to TRBJ1-1. This CDR3 is built from 12 residues. Germline V gives CDR1 LNHNV, CDR2 YYDKDF (reference sequence). The CDR3 region is CATSRLTGRAFF.

The chain combines TRBV6-5 with TRBJ2-3; without DNA, the TCRdb call of TRBD1 cannot be checked. Germline V CDR1 and CDR2: MNHEY, SVGAGI. The CDR3 has 14 amino acids. The CDR3 protein is CASSYGGTTDTQYF.

CDR3: CSALADASYNEQFF. The chain employs TRBV20-1 and TRBJ2-1; without DNA, the TCRdb call of TRBD2 cannot be checked. CDR1 DFQATT and CDR2 SNEGSKA come from the germline V gene (reference sequence). This CDR3 is 14 amino acids long.

V gene TRBV7-9 combines with J gene TRBJ1-3; TCRdb's D call, TRBD1, is unchecked because there is no DNA. The CDR3 consists of 16 residues. Germline lookup yields CDR1 SEHNR and CDR2 FQNEAQ (reference sequence). The CDR3 spells CASRSPSEISGNTIYF.

The rearrangement uses TRBV5-6 and TRBJ2-3; there is no DNA to check the TCRdb D call of TRBD2. The CDR3 extends over 17 amino acids. Germline V gives CDR1 SGHDT, CDR2 YYEEEE. The CDR3 loop is CASSYPMTSGSTDTQYF.

This CDR3 is CASSPSGIRLYSGEQYF. This chain links TRBV5-1 with TRBJ2-7; TCRdb proposes TRBD2, but this gene call is untestable without DNA. Germline assignment: CDR1 SGHRS and CDR2 YFSETQ. The CDR3 has 17 residues.

This chain connects TRBV28 to TRBJ1-5; the D gene TCRdb calls, TRBD1, cannot be checked with no DNA. The CDR3 covers 16 residues. Germline CDR1 MDHEN, CDR2 SYDVKM. CDR3 in amino acids: CASSLRGQYSNQPQHF. Combining the CDR3 with reference TRBV28 and TRBJ1-5 gives the whole variable domain DVKVTQSSRYLVKRTGEKVFLECVQDMDHENMFWYRQDPGLGLRLIYFSYDVKMKEKGDIPEGYSVSREKKERFSLILESASTNQTSMYLCASSLRGQYSNQPQHFGDGTRLSIL.

This sequence joins TRBV18 and TRBJ1-3; TCRdb's D gene call, TRBD1, goes unchecked for lack of DNA. The CDR3 totals 16 residues. CDR1 and CDR2 (germline): KGHSH, LQKENI. The chain's CDR3 is CASSQLWDRSGNTIYF.

V and J are TRBV7-9 and TRBJ2-3; TCRdb's assignment of TRBD1 cannot be checked, as there is no DNA. The CDR3 is made up of 15 amino acids. CDR1 and CDR2 (germline): SEHNR, FQNEAQ (reference sequence). The CDR3 sequence is CASSPEGGRTDTQYF.

The chain uses TRBV12-3 or TRBV12-4 and TRBJ1-5. CDR3 size: 13 residues. CDR3 amino acids: CASSFGPDQPQHF.